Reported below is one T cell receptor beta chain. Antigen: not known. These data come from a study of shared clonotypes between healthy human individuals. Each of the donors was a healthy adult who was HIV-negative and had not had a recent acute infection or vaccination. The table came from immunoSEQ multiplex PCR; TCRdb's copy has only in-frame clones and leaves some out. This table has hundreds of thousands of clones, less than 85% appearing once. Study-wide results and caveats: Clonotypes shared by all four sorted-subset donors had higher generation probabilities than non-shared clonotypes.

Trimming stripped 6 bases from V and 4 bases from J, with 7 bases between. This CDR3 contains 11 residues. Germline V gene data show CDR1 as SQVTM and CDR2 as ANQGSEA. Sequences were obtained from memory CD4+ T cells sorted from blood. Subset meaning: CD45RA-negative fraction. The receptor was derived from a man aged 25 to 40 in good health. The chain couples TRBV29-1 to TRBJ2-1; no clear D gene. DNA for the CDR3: TGCAGCGTCGTTAATTACAATGAGCAGTTCTTC. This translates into CSVVNYNEQFF.